Reported below is one T cell receptor beta chain. The germline V gene encodes CDR1 MGHRA and CDR2 YSYEKL. This CDR3 region has 15 residues. Trimming pared 0 bases from V and 7 bases from J, leaving 12 bases between. A multiplex PCR was run with 60 Vbeta primers and 13 Jbeta primers. Only in-frame clones appear in the TCRdb table, and some are missing; sequencing was by immunoSEQ multiplex PCR. The table lists fewer than 200,000 clones, approximately 85% of them singletons. This sample is part of a study of cytomegalovirus exposure and HLA in healthy donors. Background on the study: As an earlier analysis found, some 170 million T cells yielded about 120 million unique TCR beta sequences.

Sequenced sample: PBMCs. The chain has TRBV4-1 and TRBJ1-4; D gene unclear. The TCR comes from a man in his late teens or twenties in good health and CMV-seropositive. In DNA, the CDR3 is TGCGCCAGCAGCCAAGATGACACTTACCGTGAAAAACTGTTTTTT. Translation gives CASSQDDTYREKLFF.